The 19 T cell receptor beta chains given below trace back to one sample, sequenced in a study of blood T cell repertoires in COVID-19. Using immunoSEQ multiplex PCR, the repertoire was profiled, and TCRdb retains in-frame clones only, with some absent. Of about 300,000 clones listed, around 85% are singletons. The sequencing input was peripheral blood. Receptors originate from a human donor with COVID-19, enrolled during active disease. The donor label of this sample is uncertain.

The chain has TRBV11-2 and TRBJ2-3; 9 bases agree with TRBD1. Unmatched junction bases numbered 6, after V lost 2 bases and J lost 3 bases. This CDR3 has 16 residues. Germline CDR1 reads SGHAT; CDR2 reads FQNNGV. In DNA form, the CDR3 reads TGTGCCAGCAGCTTATCCCGACAGGGGGGGACAGATACGCAGTATTTT. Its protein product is CASSLSRQGGTDTQYF. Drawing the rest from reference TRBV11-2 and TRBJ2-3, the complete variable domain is EAGVAQSPRYKIIEKRQSVAFWCNPISGHATLYWYQQILGQGPKLLIQFQNNGVVDDSQLPKDRFSAERLKGVDSTLKIQPAKLEDSAVYLCASSLSRQGGTDTQYFGPGTRLTVL.

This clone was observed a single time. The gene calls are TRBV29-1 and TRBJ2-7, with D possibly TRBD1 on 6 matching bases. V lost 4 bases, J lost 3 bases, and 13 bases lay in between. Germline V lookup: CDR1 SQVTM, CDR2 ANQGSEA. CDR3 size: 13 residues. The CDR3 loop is CSVGRGQIYEQYF. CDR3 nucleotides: TGCAGCGTTGGGAGAGGACAGATCTACGAGCAGTACTTC.

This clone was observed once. The DNA of the CDR3 is TGTGCCAGCAGCGTAGATACTAACGGGGTCCTTGGCTACACCTTC. It codes for CASSVDTNGVLGYTF. The chain couples TRBV9 to TRBJ1-2; no definite D call. V lost 0 bases, J lost 7 bases, and 16 bases lay in between. CDR3 length: 15 residues. CDR1 SGDLS and CDR2 YYNGEE come from the germline V gene.

The CDR3 DNA reads as TGTGCCACCAGTGATTTGCCCAGGGAAGGGCCTGAAGCTTTCTTT. It translates to CATSDLPREGPEAFF. The rearrangement uses TRBV24-1 and TRBJ1-1, with a tentative D call TRBD1 (5 bases). V dropped 0 bases and J dropped 6 bases, with 13 bases sitting between them. The CDR3 runs 15 residues. Germline-derived CDR1 and CDR2 are KGHDR and SFDVKD.

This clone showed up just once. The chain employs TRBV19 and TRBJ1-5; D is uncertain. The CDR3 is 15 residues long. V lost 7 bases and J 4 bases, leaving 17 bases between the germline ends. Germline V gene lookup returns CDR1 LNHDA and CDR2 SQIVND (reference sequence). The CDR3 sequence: CASTTRGRMNQPQHF. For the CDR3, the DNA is TGTGCCAGTACCACCCGCGGTCGGATGAATCAGCCCCAGCATTTT. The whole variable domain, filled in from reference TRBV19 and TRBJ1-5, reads DGGITQSPKYLFRKEGQNVTLSCEQNLNHDAMYWYRQDPGQGLRLIYYSQIVNDFQKGDIAEGYSVSREKKESFPLTVTSAQKNPTAFYLCASTTRGRMNQPQHFGDGTRLSIL.

The CDR3 region is CASSLGTGGGETQYF. Here the CDR3 DNA reads TGTGCCAGCAGCTTAGGGACAGGTGGGGGAGAGACCCAGTACTTC. This chain uses TRBV7-3 with TRBJ2-5; 8 bases line up with TRBD1. CDR1 is SGHTA, CDR2 FQGTGA, per germline. There are 15 residues in the CDR3. J lost 4 bases, V lost 2 bases, and 6 bases had no gene match.

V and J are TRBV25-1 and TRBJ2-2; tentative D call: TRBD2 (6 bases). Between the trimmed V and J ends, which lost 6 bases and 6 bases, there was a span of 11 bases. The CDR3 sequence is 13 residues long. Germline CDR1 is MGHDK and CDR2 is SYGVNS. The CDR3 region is CASRAEGPGELFF. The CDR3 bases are TGTGCCAGCAGGGCGGAGGGGCCCGGGGAGCTGTTTTTT.

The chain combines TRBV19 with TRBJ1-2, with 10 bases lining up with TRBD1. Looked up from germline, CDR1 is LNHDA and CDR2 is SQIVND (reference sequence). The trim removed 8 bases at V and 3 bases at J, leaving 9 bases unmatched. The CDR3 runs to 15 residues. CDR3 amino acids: CASEKRGTGDYGYTF. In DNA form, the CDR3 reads TGTGCCAGTGAGAAACGCGGGACAGGGGACTATGGCTACACCTTC. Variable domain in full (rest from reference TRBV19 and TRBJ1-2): DGGITQSPKYLFRKEGQNVTLSCEQNLNHDAMYWYRQDPGQGLRLIYYSQIVNDFQKGDIAEGYSVSREKKESFPLTVTSAQKNPTAFYLCASEKRGTGDYGYTFGSGTRLTVV.

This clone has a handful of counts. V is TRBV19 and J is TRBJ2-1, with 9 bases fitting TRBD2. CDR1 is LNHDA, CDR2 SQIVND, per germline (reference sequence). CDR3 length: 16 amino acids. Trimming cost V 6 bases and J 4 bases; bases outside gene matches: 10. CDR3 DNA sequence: TGTGCCAGTAGAACGGGGCGGGAGGGCTTGTACAATGAGCAGTTCTTC. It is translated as CASRTGREGLYNEQFF.

In DNA form, the CDR3 reads TGTGCCAGCAGCTTAGATTGGGGGGGAGTAGGAGAGACCCAGTACTTC. Its translation is CASSLDWGGVGETQYF. V is TRBV11-2 and J is TRBJ2-5, with TRBD2 matching 7 bases. Losses at the gene ends were 0 bases for V and 4 bases for J; bases not matched to a gene: 8. This CDR3 comprises 16 residues. CDR1 is SGHAT, CDR2 FQNNGV, per germline. Full variable domain (outside the CDR3, taken from reference TRBV11-2 and TRBJ2-5): EAGVAQSPRYKIIEKRQSVAFWCNPISGHATLYWYQQILGQGPKLLIQFQNNGVVDDSQLPKDRFSAERLKGVDSTLKIQPAKLEDSAVYLCASSLDWGGVGETQYFGPGTRLLVL.

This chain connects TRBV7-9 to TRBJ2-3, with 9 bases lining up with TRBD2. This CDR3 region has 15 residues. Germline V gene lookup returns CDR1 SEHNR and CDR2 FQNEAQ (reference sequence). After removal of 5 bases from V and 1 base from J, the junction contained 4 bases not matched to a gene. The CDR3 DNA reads TGTGCCAGCAGCCAAGGACTAGCGTGCACAGATACGCAGTATTTT. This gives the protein CASSQGLACTDTQYF.

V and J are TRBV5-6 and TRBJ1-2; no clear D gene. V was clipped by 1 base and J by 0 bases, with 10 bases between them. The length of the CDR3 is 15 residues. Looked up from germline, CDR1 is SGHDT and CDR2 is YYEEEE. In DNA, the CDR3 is TGTGCCAGCAGCTTGACGGTAGTGGCTAACTATGGCTACACCTTC. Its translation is CASSLTVVANYGYTF.

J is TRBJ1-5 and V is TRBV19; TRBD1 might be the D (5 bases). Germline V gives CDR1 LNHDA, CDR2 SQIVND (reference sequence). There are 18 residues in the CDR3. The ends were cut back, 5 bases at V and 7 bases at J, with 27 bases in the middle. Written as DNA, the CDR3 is TGTGCCAGTAGTTCCCCTCCCGACAGAGGCGGGATAAGACAGCCCCAGCATTTT. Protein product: CASSSPPDRGGIRQPQHF.

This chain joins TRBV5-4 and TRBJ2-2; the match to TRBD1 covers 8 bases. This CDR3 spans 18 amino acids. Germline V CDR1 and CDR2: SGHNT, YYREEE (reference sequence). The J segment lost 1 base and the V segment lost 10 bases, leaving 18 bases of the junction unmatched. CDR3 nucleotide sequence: TGTGCCCTTACTCCGGGCAGGGGGCCCGGAGTGAACACCGGGGAGCTGTTTTTT. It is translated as CALTPGRGPGVNTGELFF.

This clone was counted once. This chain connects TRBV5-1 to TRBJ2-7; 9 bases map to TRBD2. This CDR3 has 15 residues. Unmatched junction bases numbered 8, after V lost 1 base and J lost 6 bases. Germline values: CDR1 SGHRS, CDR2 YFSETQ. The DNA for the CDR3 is TGCGCCAGCAGCTTGAAACTAGCGGGCGGCGGCGAGCAGTACTTC. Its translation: CASSLKLAGGGEQYF.

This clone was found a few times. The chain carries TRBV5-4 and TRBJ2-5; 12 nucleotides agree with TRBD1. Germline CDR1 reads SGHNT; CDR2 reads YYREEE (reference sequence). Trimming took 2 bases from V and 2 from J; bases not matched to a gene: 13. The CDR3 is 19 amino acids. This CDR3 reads CASSLGTGGVLGRQETQYF. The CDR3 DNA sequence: TGTGCCAGCAGCTTAGGGACAGGGGGCGTCCTGGGGCGGCAAGAGACCCAGTACTTC.

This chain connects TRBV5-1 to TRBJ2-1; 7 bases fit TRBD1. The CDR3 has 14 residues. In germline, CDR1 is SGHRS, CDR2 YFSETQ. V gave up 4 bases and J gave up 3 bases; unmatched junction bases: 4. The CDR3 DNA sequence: TGCGCCAGCAGCCCGGGACAGAGCTACAATGAGCAGTTCTTC. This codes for CASSPGQSYNEQFF. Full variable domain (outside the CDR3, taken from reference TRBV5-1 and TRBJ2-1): KAGVTQTPRYLIKTRGQQVTLSCSPISGHRSVSWYQQTPGQGLQFLFEYFSETQRNKGNFPGRFSGRQFSNSRSEMNVSTLELGDSALYLCASSPGQSYNEQFFGPGTRLTVL.

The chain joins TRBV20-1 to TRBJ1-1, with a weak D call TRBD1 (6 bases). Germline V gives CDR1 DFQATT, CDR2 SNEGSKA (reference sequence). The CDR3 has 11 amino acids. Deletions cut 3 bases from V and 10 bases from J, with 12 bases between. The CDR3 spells CSASRGTTAFF. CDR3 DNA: TGCAGTGCTAGTAGGGGGACTACAGCTTTCTTT.

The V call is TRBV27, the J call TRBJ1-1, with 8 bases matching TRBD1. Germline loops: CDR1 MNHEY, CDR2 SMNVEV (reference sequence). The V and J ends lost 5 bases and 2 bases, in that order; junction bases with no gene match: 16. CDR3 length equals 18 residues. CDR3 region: CASSPLWDRLKINTEAFF. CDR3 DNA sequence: TGTGCCAGCAGTCCCCTTTGGGACAGGCTGAAGATCAACACTGAAGCTTTCTTT.